The present T cell receptor beta chain was sequenced within a study of T cell changes during pregnancy in multiple sclerosis. The table came from immunoSEQ multiplex PCR; TCRdb's copy has only in-frame clones and leaves some out. The table lists 20,000 to 30,000 clones, roughly 89% of them singletons, with around 17% in the top ten. This clone was found once. This CDR3 comprises 13 residues. The germline gives CDR1 SEHNR, CDR2 FQNEAQ (reference sequence). V was cut by 5 bases and J by 1 base, with 8 bases left in between. This chain uses TRBV7-9 with TRBJ2-5, with a weak D call TRBD1 (6 bases). Specimen: CD8+ T cells from peripheral blood mononuclear cells, collected in the second trimester of pregnancy. The TCR sequence derives from a female donor with multiple sclerosis, enrolled in a pregnancy study. The CDR3 loop reads CASSPTGQETQYF. The DNA of the CDR3 is TGTGCCAGCAGCCCGACAGGCCAAGAGACCCAGTACTTC.